What follows are 11 T cell receptor beta chains derived from one specimen sequenced in a study of T-cell reconstitution after alpha-beta-depleted transplantation in children. Unique molecular identifiers were built into the TCRbeta library. Via MiXCR, TCRdb re-called the PCR reads, giving one row per CDR3 protein. The sample includes fewer than 500,000 distinct CDR3 sequences, about 45% of them seen just once. Sequences were derived from PBMCs, sampled before TCRalphabeta/CD19-depleted stem cell transplant. The receptor set was obtained from a girl aged 2-15 years with aplastic anemia, due to receive a stem cell transplant.

Many counts were recorded for this clonotype. This sequence joins TRBV2 and TRBJ1-2; D is perhaps TRBD1 (5 bases). CDR1 and CDR2 from the germline V gene are SNHLY and FYNNEI. V was shortened by 11 bases and J by 2 bases, with 27 bases between the two germline ends. CDR3 length equals 17 residues. CDR3 nucleotide sequence: TGTGCCGGTTTGGGGGTATCGCTCGCCGCGAAGAACTATGGCTACACCTTC. This gives the protein CAGLGVSLAAKNYGYTF. The whole variable domain, filled in from reference TRBV2 and TRBJ1-2, reads EPEVTQTPSHQVTQMGQEVILRCVPISNHLYFYWYRQILGQKVEFLVSFYNNEISEKSEIFDDQFSVERPDGSNFTLKIRSTKLEDSAMYFCAGLGVSLAAKNYGYTFGSGTRLTVV.

V gene TRBV6-5 combines with J gene TRBJ2-2; TRBD1 matches at 12 bases. The J segment lost 9 bases and the V segment lost 2 bases, leaving 7 bases of the junction unmatched. The CDR3 totals 16 residues. Germline values: CDR1 MNHEY, CDR2 SVGAGI. CDR3 sequence: CASSYVSGTGGRELFF. The CDR3 DNA is TGTGCCAGCAGTTACGTATCCGGGACAGGGGGCCGGGAGCTGTTTTTT.

The chain couples TRBV30 to TRBJ2-1, with D hard to call. V lost 2 bases, J lost 6 bases, and 8 bases lay in between. The length of the CDR3 is 12 residues. Germline V gene lookup returns CDR1 GTSNPN and CDR2 SVGIG (reference sequence). The CDR3 DNA follows: TGTGCCTGGAGTAGGGTAGGCAATGAGCAGTTCTTC. Translated: CAWSRVGNEQFF. The full variable domain, in which reference TRBV30 and TRBJ2-1 provide the parts outside the CDR3, is SQTIHQWPATLVQPVGSPLSLECTVEGTSNPNLYWYRQAAGRGLQLLFYSVGIGQISSEVPQNLSASRPQDRQFILSSKKLLLSDSGFYLCAWSRVGNEQFFGPGTRLTVL.

This clonotype was observed a few times. For the CDR3, the DNA is TGTGCCAGCAGGGACCCCGGGCCGAACACTGAAGCTTTCTTT. It specifies CASRDPGPNTEAFF. The rearrangement joins TRBV7-9 to TRBJ1-1; D unclear. The CDR3 sequence is 14 residues long. Germline CDR1 SEHNR, CDR2 FQNEAQ (reference sequence). Deletions cut 6 bases from V and 1 base from J, with 12 bases between.

Many counts were recorded for this clonotype. The rearrangement uses TRBV9 and TRBJ2-7, with 14 bases identical to TRBD2. V lost 3 bases and J lost 2; bases outside the gene matches: 1. Germline lookup yields CDR1 SGDLS and CDR2 YYNGEE. There are 15 residues in the CDR3. CDR3 DNA sequence: TGTGCCAGCAGCGAGGGACTAGCGGGAGCCTACGAGCAGTACTTC. The encoded protein is CASSEGLAGAYEQYF. Supplemented by reference TRBV9 and TRBJ2-7, the full variable domain reads DSGVTQTPKHLITATGQRVTLRCSPRSGDLSVYWYQQSLDQGLQFLIQYYNGEERAKGNILERFSAQQFPDLHSELNLSSLELGDSALYFCASSEGLAGAYEQYFGPGTRLTVT.

V is TRBV18 and J is TRBJ1-1; D is uncertain. The ends were cut back, 2 bases at V and 10 bases at J, with 14 bases in the middle. CDR1 is KGHSH, CDR2 LQKENI, per germline. CDR3 length: 13 residues. The CDR3 sequence: CASSPVPSVGAFF. The DNA for the CDR3 is TGTGCCAGCTCACCAGTTCCGTCCGTGGGAGCTTTCTTT. The full variable domain, rest sourced from reference TRBV18 and TRBJ1-1, is NAGVMQNPRHLVRRRGQEARLRCSPMKGHSHVYWYRQLPEEGLKFMVYLQKENIIDESGMPKERFSAEFPKEGPSILRIQQVVRGDSAAYFCASSPVPSVGAFFGQGTRLTVV.

In this sample, this clonotype turned up many times. The chain combines TRBV4-3 with TRBJ2-7; D assignment may be TRBD1 or TRBD2 (5 bases each). V was trimmed by 0 bases and J by 0 bases, leaving 18 bases between them. Germline CDR1 and CDR2: LGHNA and YSLEER. The CDR3 is 18 residues long. The CDR3 bases are TGCGCCAGCAGCCAAGATCGCCCCGGGGCCCTCTCCTCCTACGAGCAGTACTTC. Protein sequence: CASSQDRPGALSSYEQYF.

The chain employs TRBV20-1 and TRBJ2-1; 8 bases fit TRBD1. V trimming: 3 bases; J trimming: 6 bases; junction bases outside the gene matches: 7. The CDR3 has 14 residues. The germline V gene encodes CDR1 DFQATT and CDR2 SNEGSKA (reference sequence). Here the CDR3 DNA reads TGCAGTGCTAGTTTGCAGGGGGCTGGCAATGAGCAGTTCTTC. It yields the protein CSASLQGAGNEQFF.

This clonotype was recorded many times. This rearrangement joins TRBV7-2 to TRBJ2-3; TRBD2 might be the D (6 bases). From germline, CDR1 is SGHTA and CDR2 FQGNSA. The CDR3 is made up of 13 amino acids. Trimming took off 0 bases at V and 10 bases at J, with 11 bases between the two ends. CDR3 amino acids: CASSLAPGGAQYF. Here the CDR3 DNA reads TGTGCCAGCAGCTTAGCCCCCGGAGGGGCGCAGTATTTT.

The chain couples TRBV2 to TRBJ2-7; 8 nucleotides match TRBD2. Germline values: CDR1 SNHLY, CDR2 FYNNEI. There are 13 residues in the CDR3. Losses at the gene ends were 8 bases for V and 2 bases for J; bases not matched to a gene: 5. CDR3 in DNA: TGTGCCAGCGAAGGCGGGGGGCCCTACGAGCAGTACTTC. Amino acids: CASEGGGPYEQYF.

This clonotype was recorded many times. The chain combines TRBV4-2 with TRBJ2-1; the match to TRBD2 covers 8 bases. The CDR3 length is 17 residues. Germline-derived CDR1 and CDR2 are LGHNA and YNFKEQ. Trimming took 4 bases from V and 0 from J; bases not matched to a gene: 8. For the CDR3, the DNA is TGTGCCAGCAGCCCTTCTATTAGCGGGGACTCCTACAATGAGCAGTTCTTC. As protein: CASSPSISGDSYNEQFF.